Listed below are T cell receptor beta chains from one sample, sequenced in a study of T-cell reconstitution after alpha-beta-depleted transplantation in children. TCRdb recomputed calls from the PCR reads with MiXCR, one row per CDR3 protein. This table holds 200,000 to 250,000 distinct CDR3 sequences, roughly 9% found once. The sequenced sample was PBMCs from the stem cell graft donor, obtained from the stem cell graft. Receptor source: a human donor who donated a stem cell graft to a child with acute lymphoblastic leukemia. Each CDR3 is given with its conserved first and last residue. Each record gives: J gene, D gene, V gene, clone size, CDR3 protein, CDR3 DNA. The D gene is left open where the match is weak. The size entry is marked missing in some rows and otherwise reads once, few, many or a size class.

>TRBJ1-4|-|TRBV2|-
CASSVPGFGEKLFF
TGTGCCAGCAGTGTTCCGGGGTTTGGTGAAAAACTGTTTTTT
>TRBJ1-6|-|TRBV9|-
CASSVASLGQGPSPLHF
TGTGCCAGCAGCGTAGCGTCGCTCGGGCAGGGTCCTTCACCCCTCCACTTT
>TRBJ2-1|-|TRBV15|-
CATSSGEGSYNEQFF
TGTGCCACCAGCAGCGGAGAAGGCTCCTACAATGAGCAGTTCTTC
>TRBJ2-1|-|TRBV18|-
CASSPPGVYNEQFF
TGTGCCAGCTCACCACCGGGGGTTTACAATGAGCAGTTCTTC
>TRBJ2-7|-|TRBV14|-
CASSQVGGYEQYF
TGTGCCAGCAGCCAAGTTGGCGGCTACGAGCAGTACTTC
>TRBJ2-1|-|TRBV23-1|-
CAGWEANEQFF
TGCGCCGGCTGGGAGGCGAATGAGCAGTTCTTC
>TRBJ2-7|TRBD1|TRBV6-2/TRBV6-3|-
CASSGGQARFQQYF
TGTGCCAGCAGTGGAGGACAGGCTCGTTTTCAGCAGTACTTC
>TRBJ1-4|-|TRBV5-1|-
CASSLDPGRVEEKLFF
TGCGCCAGCAGCTTGGACCCGGGCAGGGTTGAGGAAAAACTGTTTTTT
>TRBJ2-3|TRBD2|TRBV19|few
CASSMLAGGITDTQYF
TGTGCCAGTAGTATGTTAGCGGGGGGAATAACAGATACGCAGTATTTT
>TRBJ2-3|TRBD1|TRBV5-1|many
CASSSLGQGSDTQYF
TGCGCCAGCAGCTCCCTAGGACAGGGTTCAGATACGCAGTATTTT
>TRBJ1-3|-|TRBV10-3|-
CAIRKTSPGPRVGNTIYF
TGTGCCATCAGGAAAACATCCCCGGGACCTAGGGTAGGAAACACCATATATTTT
>TRBJ1-5|-|TRBV20-1|few
CSATIPDWSNNQPQHF
TGCAGTGCAACGATCCCAGATTGGAGTAACAATCAGCCCCAGCATTTT
>TRBJ2-7|-|TRBV2|many
CASSVNTYEQYF
TGTGCCAGCAGTGTAAATACCTACGAGCAGTACTTC
>TRBJ1-2|-|TRBV4-2|-
CASSHRTAEYGYTF
TGTGCCAGCAGCCACCGAACAGCGGAATATGGCTACACCTTC
>TRBJ2-2|-|TRBV11-2|many
CASSLDRGTGELFF
TGTGCCAGCAGCTTAGATCGTGGTACCGGGGAGCTGTTTTTT
>TRBJ1-3|-|TRBV18|-
CASSPLGLSGNTIYF
TGTGCCAGCTCACCGCTGGGACTATCTGGAAACACCATATATTTT
>TRBJ2-5|-|TRBV20-1|-
CSPRTQETQYF
TGCAGCCCCCGCACCCAAGAGACCCAGTACTTC
>TRBJ1-2|-|TRBV25-1|-
CASSEWGRNIYGYTF
TGTGCCAGCAGTGAATGGGGGAGAAACATTTATGGCTACACCTTC
>TRBJ1-5|-|TRBV7-2|many
CASSLASGGQGNQPQHF
TGTGCCAGCAGCCTAGCATCTGGGGGGCAGGGCAATCAGCCCCAGCATTTT
>TRBJ2-3|-|TRBV29-1|many
CSVVEGGGTDTQYF
TGCAGCGTTGTGGAGGGCGGGGGCACAGATACGCAGTATTTT
>TRBJ2-4|TRBD1|TRBV5-1|-
CASSLAGTGGISIQYF
TGCGCCAGCAGCTTGGCCGGGACAGGGGGGATCAGCATTCAGTACTTC
>TRBJ2-1|-|TRBV11-3|few
CASSLGRFHNEQFF
TGTGCCAGCAGCTTAGGACGATTCCACAATGAGCAGTTCTTC
>TRBJ2-7|-|TRBV18|-
CASSQGPTDPYEQYF
TGTGCCAGCTCACAGGGTCCAACAGACCCCTACGAGCAGTACTTC
>TRBJ2-5|-|TRBV11-2|once
CASSLGTTLQETQYF
TGTGCCAGCAGCTTAGGGACTACCTTACAAGAGACCCAGTACTTC
>TRBJ2-1|TRBD1|TRBV20-1|-
CSARENRQGSLQFF
TGCAGTGCTAGAGAAAATAGACAGGGAAGTTTGCAGTTCTTC
>TRBJ1-1|-|TRBV18|-
CASSPPNSRGNTEAFF
TGTGCCAGCTCACCACCGAACTCCAGGGGGAACACTGAAGCTTTCTTT
>TRBJ1-4|-|TRBV6-1|few
CASSPQLAVRNEKLFF
TGTGCCAGCAGTCCCCAACTTGCAGTCCGTAATGAAAAACTGTTTTTT
>TRBJ1-1|TRBD1|TRBV11-2|few
CASSAVVTGDTEAFF
TGTGCCAGCAGCGCCGTCGTGACAGGGGACACTGAAGCTTTCTTT
>TRBJ1-3|-|TRBV5-1|many
CASSGGHGNTIYF
TGCGCCAGCAGCGGAGGGCACGGAAACACCATATATTTT
>TRBJ2-5|-|TRBV7-2|few
CASSLARGGGRKETQYF
TGTGCCAGCAGCTTAGCGAGGGGTGGCGGGCGTAAAGAGACCCAGTACTTC
>TRBJ1-1|-|TRBV6-5|many
CASSYSAGNTEAFF
TGTGCCAGCAGTTACTCCGCGGGGAACACTGAAGCTTTCTTT
>TRBJ2-1|-|TRBV12-3/TRBV12-4|-
CASSGWGTEQFF
TGTGCCAGCAGCGGGTGGGGGACTGAGCAGTTCTTC
>TRBJ2-7|TRBD1|TRBV27|-
CASRWSGTGSYEQYF
TGTGCCAGCAGATGGAGCGGGACAGGGTCCTACGAGCAGTACTTC
>TRBJ2-7|-|TRBV7-9|many
CASSLAIGQAPGYEQYF
TGTGCCAGCAGCTTAGCGATCGGGCAGGCCCCCGGCTACGAGCAGTACTTC
>TRBJ1-6|-|TRBV3-1|many
CASSQMDSVNSPLHF
TGTGCCAGCAGCCAGATGGACAGCGTTAATTCACCCCTCCACTTT
>TRBJ2-2|-|TRBV18|-
CASSSGHKNTGELFF
TGTGCCAGTAGTTCGGGACACAAGAACACCGGGGAGCTGTTTTTT
>TRBJ2-7|-|TRBV5-6|-
CASSFGKTYEQYF
TGTGCCAGCAGCTTCGGCAAAACCTACGAGCAGTACTTC
>TRBJ2-7|-|TRBV30|few
CAWGPGGYYEQYF
TGTGCCTGGGGGCCTGGGGGGTACTACGAGCAGTACTTC
>TRBJ1-4|TRBD1|TRBV4-1|-
CASSQEGQVNEKLFF
TGCGCCAGCAGCCAAGAGGGACAGGTAAATGAAAAACTGTTTTTT
>TRBJ1-2|-|TRBV3-1|many
CASSLGGGNQADYGYTF
TGTGCCAGCAGCCTCGGAGGGGGGAACCAGGCCGACTATGGCTACACCTTC
>TRBJ1-4|-|TRBV6-5|many
CASSYWTGATNEKLFF
TGTGCCAGCAGTTATTGGACTGGGGCAACTAATGAAAAACTGTTTTTT
>TRBJ2-5|TRBD2|TRBV5-1|few
CASSPSGIKETQYF
TGCGCCAGCAGCCCTAGCGGGATAAAAGAGACCCAGTACTTC
>TRBJ1-5|-|TRBV3-1|-
CASSQGRQPQHF
TGTGCCAGCAGCCAAGGGAGGCAGCCCCAGCATTTT
>TRBJ1-2|TRBD1|TRBV7-9|few
CASSSTATGVYGYTF
TGTGCCAGCAGCTCCACAGCGACAGGGGTATATGGCTACACCTTC
>TRBJ2-5|TRBD2|TRBV27|-
CASSWTSGVTLQETQYF
TGTGCCAGCAGTTGGACTAGCGGGGTAACATTACAAGAGACCCAGTACTTC
>TRBJ1-5|TRBD1|TRBV12-3/TRBV12-4|-
CASSFGQGKHF
TGTGCCAGCAGTTTCGGACAGGGAAAGCATTTT
>TRBJ2-5|-|TRBV24-1|-
CATSDTSQGATRETQYF
TGTGCCACCAGTGACACCTCACAGGGCGCCACCAGGGAGACCCAGTACTTC
>TRBJ1-2|-|TRBV20-1|-
CSAPLDSIGLF
TGCAGTGCGCCTCTGGACTCCATAGGGCTCTTC
>TRBJ2-1|TRBD1|TRBV12-3/TRBV12-4|many
CASSLVAGGLTSYNEQFF
TGTGCCAGCAGTTTAGTGGCAGGGGGCCTCACCTCCTACAATGAGCAGTTCTTC
>TRBJ1-2|-|TRBV6-5|-
CASSYSLTRGVNYGYTF
TGTGCCAGCAGTTACTCGCTTACTAGAGGGGTGAACTATGGCTACACCTTC